This T cell receptor beta chain was profiled in a study of lymphopenia after photon versus proton radiotherapy. Profiling relied on immunoSEQ multiplex PCR, and the TCRdb table lists in-frame clones only, not all of them. The repertoire holds approximately 29,000 clones, roughly 84% seen once, with about 14% in the top ten. Germline CDR1 is PRHDT and CDR2 is FYEKMQ (reference sequence). This CDR3 has 16 residues. The germline V and J ends were trimmed by 4 bases and 2 bases, with 15 bases remaining between them. This receptor was taken from a woman in her seventies with pancreatic cancer. The V and J genes are TRBV13 and TRBJ2-1; possible D gene TRBD1, 6 bases. The starting material was peripheral blood, obtained from a patient treated with proton-based radiotherapy. The CDR3 coding sequence is TGTGCCAGCAGCTCCTCTGGACAGAGACCCTACAATGAGCAGTTCTTC. Encoded protein: CASSSSGQRPYNEQFF. The whole variable domain, filled in from reference TRBV13 and TRBJ2-1, reads AAGVIQSPRHLIKEKRETATLKCYPIPRHDTVYWYQQGPGQDPQFLISFYEKMQSDKGSIPDRFSAQQFSDYHSELNMSSLELGDSALYFCASSSSGQRPYNEQFFGPGTRLTVL.